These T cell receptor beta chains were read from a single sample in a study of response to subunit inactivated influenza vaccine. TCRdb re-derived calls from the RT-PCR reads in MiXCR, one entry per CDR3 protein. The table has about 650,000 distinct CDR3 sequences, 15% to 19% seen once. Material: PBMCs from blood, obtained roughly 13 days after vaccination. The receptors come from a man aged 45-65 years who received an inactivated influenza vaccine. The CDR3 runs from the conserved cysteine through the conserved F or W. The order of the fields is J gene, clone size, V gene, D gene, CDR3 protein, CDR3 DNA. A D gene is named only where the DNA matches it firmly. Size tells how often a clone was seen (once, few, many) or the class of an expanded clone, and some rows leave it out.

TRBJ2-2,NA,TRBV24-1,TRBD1,CATSDLGQGDSGELFF,TGTGCCACCAGTGATTTGGGGCAGGGGGATAGCGGGGAGCTGTTTTTT
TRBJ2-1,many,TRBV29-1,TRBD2,CSVDPVAGDHEQFF,TGCAGCGTTGATCCGGTAGCGGGAGACCATGAGCAGTTCTTC
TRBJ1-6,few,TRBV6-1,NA,CASSTGPRLSYNSPLHF,TGTGCCAGCAGCACCGGGCCCCGACTCTCCTATAATTCACCCCTCCACTTT
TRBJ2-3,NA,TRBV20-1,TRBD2,CSATRIGLAGDTQYF,TGCAGTGCAACCCGAATAGGACTAGCTGGTGATACGCAGTATTTT
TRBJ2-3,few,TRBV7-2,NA,CASSLAQGHTDTQYF,TGTGCCAGCAGCTTAGCCCAGGGACACACAGATACGCAGTATTTT
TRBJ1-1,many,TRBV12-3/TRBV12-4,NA,CASSFLGQNTEAFF,TGTGCCAGCAGTTTTTTGGGACAGAACACTGAAGCTTTCTTT
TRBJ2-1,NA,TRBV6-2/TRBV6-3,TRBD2,CASSNPGTSGSNEQFF,TGTGCCAGCAGTAATCCCGGGACTAGCGGTTCTAATGAGCAGTTCTTC
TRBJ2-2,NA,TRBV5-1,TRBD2,CASSLALAGGPGELFF,TGCGCCAGCAGCTTGGCCTTAGCGGGGGGGCCCGGGGAGCTGTTTTTT
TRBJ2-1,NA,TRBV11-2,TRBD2,CASSILAGGLNSYNEQFF,TGTGCCAGCAGCATACTAGCGGGGGGGCTTAACTCCTACAATGAGCAGTTCTTC
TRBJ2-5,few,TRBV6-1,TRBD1,CASSTTGGQETQYF,TGTGCCAGCAGCACCACAGGGGGACAAGAGACCCAGTACTTC
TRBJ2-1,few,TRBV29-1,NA,CSVKSGYNEQFF,TGCAGCGTTAAGTCAGGGTACAATGAGCAGTTCTTC
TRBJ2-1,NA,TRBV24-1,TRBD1,CATSDPGQGAETQFF,TGTGCCACCAGTGATCCCGGACAGGGGGCCGAGACCCAGTTCTTC
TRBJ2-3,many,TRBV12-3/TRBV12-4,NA,CASSFPTGTDTQYF,TGTGCCAGCAGTTTCCCCACAGGCACAGATACGCAGTATTTT
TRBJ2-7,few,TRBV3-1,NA,CASSPQGISSYEQYF,TGTGCCAGCAGCCCCCAAGGGATCAGCTCCTACGAGCAGTACTTC
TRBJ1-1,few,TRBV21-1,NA,CASSKDLEMGVAFF,TGTGCCAGCAGCAAAGATCTGGAGATGGGGGTAGCTTTCTTT
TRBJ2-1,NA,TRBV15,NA,CATSLGGVGYNEQFF,TGTGCCACCAGCCTCGGGGGAGTGGGGTACAATGAGCAGTTCTTC
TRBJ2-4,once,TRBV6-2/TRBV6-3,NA,CASSSPLGAKNIQYF,TGTGCCAGCAGTTCCCCCCTGGGTGCCAAAAACATTCAGTACTTC
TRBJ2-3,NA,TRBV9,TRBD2,CASSCGLAGGPPDTQYF,TGTGCCAGCAGCTGCGGACTAGCGGGAGGGCCCCCAGATACGCAGTATTTT
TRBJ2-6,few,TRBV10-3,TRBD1,CAISAGTGKTGANVLTF,TGTGCCATCAGTGCAGGGACAGGGAAAACTGGGGCCAACGTCCTGACTTTC
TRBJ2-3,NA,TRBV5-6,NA,CASSLAIWEDTQYF,TGTGCCAGCAGCTTGGCCATTTGGGAGGATACGCAGTATTTT
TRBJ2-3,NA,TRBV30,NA,CAWSPRGTTDTQYF,TGTGCCTGGAGCCCTCGCGGGACTACAGATACGCAGTATTTT
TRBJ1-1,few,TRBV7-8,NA,CASSLDLRIGTEAFF,TGTGCCAGCAGCTTAGATTTACGGATCGGCACTGAAGCTTTCTTT
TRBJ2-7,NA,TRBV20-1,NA,CSARAGLSEQYF,TGCAGTGCTAGAGCGGGTCTATCCGAGCAGTACTTC
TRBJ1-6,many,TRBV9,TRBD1,CASSTGTGGFNSPLHF,TGTGCCAGCAGCACTGGGACAGGGGGTTTTAATTCACCCCTCCACTTT
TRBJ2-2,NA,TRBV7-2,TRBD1,CASSLMFIGTGGGELFF,TGTGCCAGCAGCTTAATGTTCATAGGGACAGGGGGAGGGGAGCTGTTTTTT
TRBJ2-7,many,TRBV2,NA,CASSVVGDEQYF,TGTGCCAGCAGCGTCGTTGGGGACGAGCAGTACTTC